This is a list of T cell receptor beta chains from one sample in a study of control samples from healthy donors and cancer patients. Assay used: immunoSEQ multiplex PCR; TCRdb lists only in-frame clones, some missing. The top ten hold roughly 4.3% of the sample, which has fewer than 200,000 clones, around 95% seen once. The specimen was blood. The receptors shown here come from a woman aged 55-70 years in good health. CDR3s include the opening cysteine and the closing phenylalanine or tryptophan. A D gene is named only where the DNA matches it firmly. The listing skips clone size in some rows; elsewhere it reads once, few, many or a size class.

D gene: NA; J gene: TRBJ2-3; V gene: TRBV18; clone size: NA; CDR3 protein: CASSPSQRRDTQYF; CDR3 DNA: TGTGCCAGCTCACCCTCCCAGAGGAGAGATACGCAGTATTTT
D gene: NA; J gene: TRBJ1-1; V gene: TRBV9; clone size: NA; CDR3 protein: CASSTNTNTEAFF; CDR3 DNA: TGTGCCAGCAGCACTAACACGAACACTGAAGCTTTCTTT
D gene: NA; J gene: TRBJ1-1; V gene: TRBV18; clone size: NA; CDR3 protein: CASSPPRGGRPEAFF; CDR3 DNA: TGTGCCAGCTCACCTCCCCGGGGTGGGCGTCCGGAAGCTTTCTTT
D gene: NA; J gene: TRBJ2-1; V gene: TRBV28; clone size: NA; CDR3 protein: CASSAEVLSYNEQFF; CDR3 DNA: TGTGCCAGCAGTGCTGAGGTTCTGAGCTACAATGAGCAGTTCTTC
D gene: TRBD1; J gene: TRBJ1-2; V gene: TRBV7-8; clone size: NA; CDR3 protein: CASSPRGFNYGYTF; CDR3 DNA: TGTGCCAGCAGCCCCAGGGGGTTTAACTATGGCTACACCTTC
D gene: NA; J gene: TRBJ1-1; V gene: TRBV7-9; clone size: NA; CDR3 protein: CASSFYREGGSGAFF; CDR3 DNA: TGTGCCAGCAGCTTCTACAGGGAGGGCGGGTCCGGAGCTTTCTTT
D gene: NA; J gene: TRBJ1-4; V gene: TRBV5-4; clone size: NA; CDR3 protein: CASSQDGRNEKLFF; CDR3 DNA: TGTGCCAGCAGTCAGGACGGTAGAAATGAAAAACTGTTTTTT
D gene: NA; J gene: TRBJ2-7; V gene: TRBV12-3/TRBV12-4; clone size: NA; CDR3 protein: CASRGISSYEQYF; CDR3 DNA: TGTGCCAGCAGAGGGATTTCCTCCTACGAGCAGTACTTC
D gene: TRBD1; J gene: TRBJ1-6; V gene: TRBV4-1; clone size: NA; CDR3 protein: CASSQGTQDRDFAPLHF; CDR3 DNA: TGCGCCAGCAGCCAAGGGACGCAGGACAGGGATTTTGCACCCCTCCACTTT
D gene: TRBD1; J gene: TRBJ1-2; V gene: TRBV14; clone size: NA; CDR3 protein: CASSQDPSQGEIGGYTF; CDR3 DNA: TGTGCCAGCAGCCAAGATCCTTCGCAGGGGGAGATAGGCGGCTACACCTTC
D gene: TRBD1; J gene: TRBJ1-1; V gene: TRBV5-1; clone size: NA; CDR3 protein: CASSGGDRKNTEAFF; CDR3 DNA: TGCGCCAGCAGCGGGGGGGACAGGAAGAACACTGAAGCTTTCTTT
D gene: TRBD1; J gene: TRBJ2-5; V gene: TRBV9; clone size: NA; CDR3 protein: CASSLRDRQTQYF; CDR3 DNA: TGTGCCAGCAGCCTCCGGGACAGGCAGACCCAGTACTTC
D gene: NA; J gene: TRBJ1-4; V gene: TRBV15; clone size: NA; CDR3 protein: CATSRGGLTTNEKLFF; CDR3 DNA: TGTGCCACCAGCAGAGGAGGACTGACAACTAATGAAAAACTGTTTTTT
D gene: NA; J gene: TRBJ1-1; V gene: TRBV11-2; clone size: NA; CDR3 protein: CASSPPPARNTEAFF; CDR3 DNA: TGTGCCAGCAGCCCTCCACCAGCAAGGAACACTGAAGCTTTCTTT
D gene: NA; J gene: TRBJ1-5; V gene: TRBV3-1/TRBV3-2; clone size: NA; CDR3 protein: CASSQDGDNQPQHF; CDR3 DNA: TGTGCCAGCAGCCAAGATGGCGACAATCAGCCCCAGCATTTT
D gene: NA; J gene: TRBJ1-6; V gene: TRBV6-5; clone size: NA; CDR3 protein: CASSYSGKDNSPLHF; CDR3 DNA: TGTGCCAGCAGTTACTCAGGGAAGGATAATTCACCCCTCCACTTT
D gene: NA; J gene: TRBJ2-7; V gene: TRBV5-1; clone size: NA; CDR3 protein: CASSLAGTYEQYF; CDR3 DNA: TGCGCCAGCAGCTTGGCGGGTACCTACGAGCAGTACTTC
D gene: TRBD2; J gene: TRBJ2-2; V gene: TRBV5-1; clone size: NA; CDR3 protein: CASSLVGRGTGELFF; CDR3 DNA: TGCGCCAGCAGCTTGGTCGGGAGGGGAACCGGGGAGCTGTTTTTT
D gene: NA; J gene: TRBJ1-1; V gene: TRBV6-5; clone size: once; CDR3 protein: CASSNGPGSEAFF; CDR3 DNA: TGTGCCAGCAGCAACGGACCCGGGTCTGAAGCTTTCTTT
D gene: NA; J gene: TRBJ1-5; V gene: TRBV2; clone size: NA; CDR3 protein: CASSGSAEDNQPQHF; CDR3 DNA: TGTGCCAGCAGTGGCTCGGCAGAAGACAATCAGCCCCAGCATTTT
D gene: NA; J gene: TRBJ1-1; V gene: TRBV14; clone size: NA; CDR3 protein: CASSQVAGYDVAFF; CDR3 DNA: TGTGCCAGCAGCCAAGTCGCAGGTTACGATGTAGCTTTCTTT
D gene: NA; J gene: TRBJ1-5; V gene: TRBV5-8; clone size: NA; CDR3 protein: CASSSQRRAGVQPQHF; CDR3 DNA: TGTGCCAGCAGCTCTCAACGCAGGGCAGGGGTCCAGCCCCAGCATTTT
D gene: NA; J gene: TRBJ1-1; V gene: TRBV4-1; clone size: NA; CDR3 protein: CASSQEGRGTEAFF; CDR3 DNA: TGCGCCAGCAGCCAAGAAGGGAGGGGCACTGAAGCTTTCTTT
D gene: NA; J gene: TRBJ1-5; V gene: TRBV7-2; clone size: NA; CDR3 protein: CASSSGSGQPQHF; CDR3 DNA: TGTGCCAGCAGCTCGGGATCGGGTCAGCCCCAGCATTTT
D gene: NA; J gene: TRBJ1-1; V gene: TRBV29-1; clone size: NA; CDR3 protein: CSVDSPPGGGTEAFF; CDR3 DNA: TGCAGCGTTGACTCGCCGCCTGGGGGTGGGACTGAAGCTTTCTTT
D gene: NA; J gene: TRBJ1-5; V gene: TRBV3-1/TRBV3-2; clone size: few; CDR3 protein: CATSIDSNQPQHF; CDR3 DNA: TGTGCCACCTCAATAGACAGCAATCAGCCCCAGCATTTT
D gene: NA; J gene: TRBJ2-7; V gene: TRBV7-2; clone size: NA; CDR3 protein: CASSQAGYEQYF; CDR3 DNA: TGTGCCAGCAGCCAAGCTGGCTACGAGCAGTACTTC
D gene: NA; J gene: TRBJ1-2; V gene: TRBV3-1/TRBV3-2; clone size: NA; CDR3 protein: CASSQTHYGYTF; CDR3 DNA: TGTGCCAGCAGCCAAACCCATTATGGCTACACCTTC
D gene: NA; J gene: TRBJ2-5; V gene: TRBV7-8; clone size: NA; CDR3 protein: CASSRHIQETQYF; CDR3 DNA: TGTGCCAGCAGCCGCCACATTCAAGAGACCCAGTACTTC
D gene: NA; J gene: TRBJ1-1; V gene: TRBV28; clone size: NA; CDR3 protein: CASSSQGNTEAFF; CDR3 DNA: TGTGCCAGCAGTTCTCAGGGGAACACTGAAGCTTTCTTT
D gene: NA; J gene: TRBJ1-1; V gene: TRBV3-1/TRBV3-2; clone size: NA; CDR3 protein: CASSQDWTPTEAFF; CDR3 DNA: TGTGCCAGCAGCCAAGATTGGACACCAACTGAAGCTTTCTTT
D gene: TRBD1; J gene: TRBJ1-2; V gene: TRBV7-8; clone size: NA; CDR3 protein: CASSLGQTGIYGYTF; CDR3 DNA: TGTGCCAGCAGCTTGGGACAGACCGGGATCTATGGCTACACCTTC
D gene: NA; J gene: TRBJ1-6; V gene: TRBV28; clone size: NA; CDR3 protein: CASHDPNSPLHF; CDR3 DNA: TGTGCCAGTCATGACCCTAATTCACCCCTCCACTTT
D gene: NA; J gene: TRBJ2-5; V gene: TRBV20-1; clone size: NA; CDR3 protein: CSASAFETQYF; CDR3 DNA: TGCAGTGCAAGTGCCTTCGAGACCCAGTACTTC
D gene: NA; J gene: TRBJ1-4; V gene: TRBV30; clone size: NA; CDR3 protein: CAWSGFRQNEKLFF; CDR3 DNA: TGTGCCTGGAGTGGGTTCAGGCAAAATGAAAAACTGTTTTTT
D gene: TRBD1; J gene: TRBJ1-1; V gene: TRBV11-2; clone size: NA; CDR3 protein: CASSWTGRTEAFF; CDR3 DNA: TGTGCCAGCAGCTGGACAGGGAGGACTGAAGCTTTCTTT
D gene: TRBD1; J gene: TRBJ1-4; V gene: TRBV18; clone size: NA; CDR3 protein: CASSPVSGQGAEKLFF; CDR3 DNA: TGTGCCAGCTCACCTGTCTCAGGGCAGGGGGCTGAAAAACTGTTTTTT
D gene: NA; J gene: TRBJ1-2; V gene: TRBV14; clone size: NA; CDR3 protein: CASSHRGATHGYTF; CDR3 DNA: TGTGCCAGCAGTCACCGGGGGGCCACTCATGGCTACACCTTC
D gene: NA; J gene: TRBJ1-1; V gene: TRBV2; clone size: NA; CDR3 protein: CASSVRDTENTEAFF; CDR3 DNA: TGTGCCAGCAGTGTCCGGGACACCGAGAACACTGAAGCTTTCTTT
D gene: NA; J gene: TRBJ1-2; V gene: TRBV30; clone size: NA; CDR3 protein: CAWSRERTPNYGYTF; CDR3 DNA: TGTGCCTGGAGTCGAGAACGGACTCCTAACTATGGCTACACCTTC
D gene: TRBD1; J gene: TRBJ1-1; V gene: TRBV9; clone size: NA; CDR3 protein: CASSLSGTGNTEAFF; CDR3 DNA: TGTGCCAGCAGCCTCTCCGGGACAGGGAACACTGAAGCTTTCTTT
D gene: NA; J gene: TRBJ2-3; V gene: TRBV6-5; clone size: NA; CDR3 protein: CASKVGRSTDTQYF; CDR3 DNA: TGTGCCAGCAAGGTTGGCAGAAGCACAGATACGCAGTATTTT
D gene: NA; J gene: TRBJ1-4; V gene: TRBV9; clone size: NA; CDR3 protein: CASSPGVAWETNEKLFF; CDR3 DNA: TGTGCCAGCAGCCCCGGTGTGGCTTGGGAAACTAATGAAAAACTGTTTTTT
D gene: NA; J gene: TRBJ1-3; V gene: TRBV2; clone size: NA; CDR3 protein: CASSARVSIGNTIYF; CDR3 DNA: TGTGCCAGCAGCGCGAGAGTCTCCATTGGAAACACCATATATTTT